Following are 6 T cell receptor beta chains from one sample sequenced in a study of blood T cell repertoires in COVID-19. Generated by immunoSEQ multiplex PCR, the TCRdb table keeps only in-frame clones and is missing some. The sample has about 200,000 clones, 86% seen once. The sample consisted of PBMCs or T cells enriched from blood (not recorded which). The receptors shown here come from a man between 40 and 49 years old with acute COVID-19.

The rearrangement links TRBV3-1 (or the pseudogene TRBV3-2) to TRBJ2-3; D is possibly TRBD1 (6 bases). The CDR3 contains 15 residues. CDR1 and CDR2 from the germline V gene are LGHDT and YNNKEL (reference sequence). Trimming pared 4 bases from V and 6 bases from J, leaving 17 bases between. The CDR3 DNA reads as TGTGCCAGCAGCCCTAGACAGGTGGTGAGGGATACGCAGTATTTT. Amino acids: CASSPRQVVRDTQYF.

V gene TRBV2 combines with J gene TRBJ1-2; 7 nucleotides match TRBD1. Germline-derived CDR1 and CDR2 are SNHLY and FYNNEI. The junction had 12 bases not matched to a gene; V was cut back by 6 bases and J by 8 bases. CDR3 size: 14 residues. The CDR3 region has the DNA TGTGCCAGCAGGAACCAGGGGGTATCGGGGGGCTACACCTTC. Protein: CASRNQGVSGGYTF. The full variable domain, rest sourced from reference TRBV2 and TRBJ1-2, is EPEVTQTPSHQVTQMGQEVILRCVPISNHLYFYWYRQILGQKVEFLVSFYNNEISEKSEIFDDQFSVERPDGSNFTLKIRSTKLEDSAMYFCASRNQGVSGGYTFGSGTRLTVV.

The CDR3 sequence: CASSEWAGGTDTQYF. The CDR3 region has the DNA TGTGCCAGCAGTGAATGGGCAGGTGGCACAGATACGCAGTATTTT. The rearrangement uses TRBV25-1 and TRBJ2-3; D ambiguous. Per germline, CDR1 MGHDK and CDR2 SYGVNS. The CDR3 extends over 15 amino acids. V was cut by 1 base and J by 1 base, with 9 bases left in between.

The chain is built from TRBV3-1 (or the pseudogene TRBV3-2) and TRBJ2-7; 8 bases map to TRBD2. The ends lost 3 bases at V and 3 bases at J; junction bases unmatched: 7. Germline CDR1 reads LGHDT; CDR2 reads YNNKEL (reference sequence). CDR3 size: 15 residues. The CDR3 spells CASSHIGSGNYEQYF. The CDR3 DNA reads TGTGCCAGCAGCCATATAGGTAGCGGGAACTACGAGCAGTACTTC.

The genes are TRBV6-6 and TRBJ2-5; no definite D call. V lost 0 bases, J lost 4 bases, and 9 bases lay in between. This CDR3 contains 14 residues. In germline, CDR1 is MNHNY, CDR2 SVGAGI (reference sequence). CDR3 residues: CASSYSRQGETQYF. CDR3 DNA sequence: TGTGCCAGCAGTTACTCGAGACAAGGAGAGACCCAGTACTTC.

This chain joins TRBV28 and TRBJ2-5, with D maybe TRBD1 (6 bases). Germline lookup yields CDR1 MDHEN and CDR2 SYDVKM. The CDR3 spans 15 residues. V lost 7 bases, J lost 1 base, and 16 bases lay in between. The CDR3: CASILQGRGQETQYF. CDR3 in DNA: TGTGCCAGCATCCTACAGGGCCGAGGCCAAGAGACCCAGTACTTC.